This T cell receptor beta chain comes out of a study of patients and donors after allogeneic stem cell transplantation. CDR1 is DFQATT and CDR2 is SNEGSKA in the germline V gene (reference sequence). The germline V and J ends were trimmed by 0 bases and 1 base, with 15 bases remaining between them. The CDR3 is 16 amino acids. This clonotype was counted between two and nine times. Each CDR3 protein gets one entry after TCRdb re-called the RT-PCR reads with MiXCR. The sample holds 900,000 to 1,000,000 distinct CDR3 sequences, roughly 17% seen once. The chain combines TRBV20-1 with TRBJ2-5; perhaps TRBD2 as D (6 bases). The sequence was collected from a human donor who was either an allogeneic HSCT recipient or a stem cell or donor lymphocyte infusion donor (not recorded which). It is not recorded whose cells these are; they may come from a transplant donor. What was sequenced was blood, either unsorted or a sorted T cell fraction (not recorded which). DNA of the CDR3: TGCAGTGCTAGAGATTTGCGCGGGGCACCCCAAGAGACCCAGTACTTC. This sequence encodes CSARDLRGAPQETQYF.